This T cell receptor (beta chain) was found in a study of control samples from healthy donors and cancer patients (dated by TCRdb to about 2020). Worth noting for this clone: Its antigen remains undetermined. No base quality values were provided; no much bigger clone lies one nucleotide off.

The CDR3 sequence holds 15 residues, the cysteine and phenylalanine included. Only the CDR3 portion is preserved as DNA: 45 bases, with reading frame beginning at the first base. Trimming costs V 4 bases and J 4 bases, and their ends lie 14 bases apart. CDR1 and CDR2, per the germline V gene (reference sequence), are LNHDA and SQIVND. The protocol used for the library was the immunoSEQ multiplex PCR assay. TCRdb obtained this table from immuneACCESS and retained in-frame rearrangements with V and J assigned. These tables miss some clones; where compared with another copy, unresolved V genes account for less than half of the shortfall, and the remainder is unexplained. The table for this sample lists 90,000 to 100,000 clones; about 79% of them were counted only once. Roughly a tenth of the sample belongs to the ten largest clones.

The TCR originated in a woman in her twenties or thirties in good health. Material: blood. The rearrangement joined TRBV19 to TRBJ1-5; TRBD1 is perhaps the D gene, given 6 matching bases. The CDR3 is CASSTQGSRNQPQHF. The DNA reads as follows: TGTGCCAGTAGTACGCAGGGGTCCCGTAATCAGCCCCAGCATTTT.